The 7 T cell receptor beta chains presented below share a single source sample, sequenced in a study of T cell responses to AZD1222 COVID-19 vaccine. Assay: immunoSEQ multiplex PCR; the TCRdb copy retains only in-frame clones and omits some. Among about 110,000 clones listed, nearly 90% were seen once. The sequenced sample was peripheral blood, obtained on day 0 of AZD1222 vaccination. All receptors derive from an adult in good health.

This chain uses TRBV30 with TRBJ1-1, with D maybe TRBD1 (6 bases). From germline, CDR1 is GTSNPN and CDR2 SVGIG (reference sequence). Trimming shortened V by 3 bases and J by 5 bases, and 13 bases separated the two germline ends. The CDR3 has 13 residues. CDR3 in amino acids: CAWRWIGGTEAFF. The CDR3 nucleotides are TGTGCCTGGAGGTGGATAGGGGGGACTGAAGCTTTCTTT. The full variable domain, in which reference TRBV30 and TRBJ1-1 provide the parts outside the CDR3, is SQTIHQWPATLVQPVGSPLSLECTVEGTSNPNLYWYRQAAGRGLQLLFYSVGIGQISSEVPQNLSASRPQDRQFILSSKKLLLSDSGFYLCAWRWIGGTEAFFGQGTRLTVV.

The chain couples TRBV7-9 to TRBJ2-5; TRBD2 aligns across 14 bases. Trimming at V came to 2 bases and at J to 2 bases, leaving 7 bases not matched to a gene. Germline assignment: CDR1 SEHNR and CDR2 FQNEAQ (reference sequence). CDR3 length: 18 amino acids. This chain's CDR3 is CASSLPGTSGRGQETQYF. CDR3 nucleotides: TGTGCCAGCAGCTTACCCGGGACTAGCGGGAGAGGTCAAGAGACCCAGTACTTC.

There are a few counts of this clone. The CDR3 loop is CASRRTQGGNYGYTF. The CDR3 region has the DNA TGTGCCAGCAGGCGAACACAGGGGGGGAACTATGGCTACACCTTC. The genes are TRBV6-5 and TRBJ1-2; 8 nucleotides align to TRBD1. Per germline, CDR1 MNHEY and CDR2 SVGAGI. This CDR3 region has 15 residues. The junction had 8 bases not matched to a gene; V was cut back by 6 bases and J by 2 bases.

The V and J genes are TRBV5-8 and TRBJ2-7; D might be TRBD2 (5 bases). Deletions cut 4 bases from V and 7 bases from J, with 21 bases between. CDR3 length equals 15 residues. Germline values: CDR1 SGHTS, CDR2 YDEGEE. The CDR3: CASSLRVGPIGEQYF. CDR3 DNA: TGTGCCAGCAGCCTGAGGGTCGGGCCTATTGGGGAGCAGTACTTC.

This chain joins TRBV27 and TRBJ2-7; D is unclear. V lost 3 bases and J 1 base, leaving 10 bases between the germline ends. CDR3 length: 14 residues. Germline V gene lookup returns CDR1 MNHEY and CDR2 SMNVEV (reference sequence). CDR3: CASSFEPGSYEQYF. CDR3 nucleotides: TGTGCCAGCAGTTTTGAACCCGGATCCTACGAGCAGTACTTC.

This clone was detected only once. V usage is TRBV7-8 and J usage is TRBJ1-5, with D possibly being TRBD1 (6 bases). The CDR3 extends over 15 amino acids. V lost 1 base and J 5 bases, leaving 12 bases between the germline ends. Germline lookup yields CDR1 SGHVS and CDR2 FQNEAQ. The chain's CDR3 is CASSLDAGDYQPQHF. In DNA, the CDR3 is TGTGCCAGCAGCTTAGACGCAGGGGATTATCAGCCCCAGCATTTT.

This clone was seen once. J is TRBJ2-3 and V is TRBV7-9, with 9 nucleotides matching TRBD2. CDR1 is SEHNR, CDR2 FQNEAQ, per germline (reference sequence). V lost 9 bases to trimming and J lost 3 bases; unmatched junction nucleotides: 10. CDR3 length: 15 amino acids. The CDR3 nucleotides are TGTGCCAGTTCAAGGGGCGGGAGGGGGACAGATACGCAGTATTTT. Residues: CASSRGGRGTDTQYF.